This T cell receptor beta chain was sequenced for a study of cytomegalovirus exposure and HLA in healthy donors. CDR1 and CDR2 (germline): SGDLS, YYNGEE. CDR3 length: 13 residues. Trimming took off 3 bases at V and 9 bases at J, with 10 bases between the two ends. The PCR ran on 60 Vbeta and 13 Jbeta primers. Repertoires were generated with immunoSEQ multiplex PCR, while TCRdb's copy carries only in-frame clones and drops some. The repertoire holds approximately 110,000 clones, with more than 65% as singletons. This TCR was recovered from a woman aged 25 to 39 in good health and CMV-seronegative. This chain uses TRBV9 with TRBJ1-6; the D is unclear. The sample taken for sequencing was PBMCs. Here the CDR3 DNA reads TGTGCCAGCAGCGAGAGTCAACTTTCACCCCTCCACTTT. It translates to CASSESQLSPLHF.